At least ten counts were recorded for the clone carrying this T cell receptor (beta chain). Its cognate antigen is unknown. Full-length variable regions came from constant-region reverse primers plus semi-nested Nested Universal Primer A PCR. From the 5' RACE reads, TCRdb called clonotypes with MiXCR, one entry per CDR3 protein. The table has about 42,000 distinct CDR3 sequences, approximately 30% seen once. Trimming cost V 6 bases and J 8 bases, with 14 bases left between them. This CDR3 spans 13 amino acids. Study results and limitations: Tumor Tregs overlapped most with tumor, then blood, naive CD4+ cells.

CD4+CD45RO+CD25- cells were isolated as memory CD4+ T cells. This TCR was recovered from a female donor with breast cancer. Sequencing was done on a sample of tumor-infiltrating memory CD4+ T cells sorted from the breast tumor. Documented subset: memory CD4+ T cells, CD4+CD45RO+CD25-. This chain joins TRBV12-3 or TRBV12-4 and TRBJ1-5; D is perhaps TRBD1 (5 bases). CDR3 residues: CASRTRDGKPQHF. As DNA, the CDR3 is TGTGCCAGCAGAACACGGGACGGGAAGCCCCAGCATTTT.